The source of this T cell receptor (beta chain) is a study of naive and memory T cell subsets. Overall study results and limits: Naive repertoires, especially CD8, held a few larger clonotypes, possibly memory cells re-expressing CD45RA. Gini index rose across naive, CM, EM and EMRA in CD4 and CD8.

An equimolar mix of two oligonucleotides served as the beta constant-region primer for TRBC1 and TRBC2. The ligated cDNA underwent four PCR rounds using SP2 and nested alpha and beta constant-region primers. TCRdb re-called the UMI-ligation and nested PCR reads through MiXCR, storing one row per CDR3 protein. In the table there are roughly 150,000 distinct CDR3 sequences, about 20% of which are singletons. Turning to this clonotype: No antigen is known for it.

Germline-derived CDR1 and CDR2 are DFQATT and SNEGSKA (reference sequence). Trimming cost V 5 bases and J 0 bases, with 11 bases left between them. The CDR3 runs 13 residues. The chain joins TRBV20-1 to TRBJ2-7; D gene uncertain. The TCR comes from a human donor in good health. The sequencing sample was made of naive CD8+ T cells from blood. CDR3 amino acids: CSAAPASSYEQYF. The CDR3 bases are TGCAGTGCTGCCCCCGCGAGCTCCTACGAGCAGTACTTC.